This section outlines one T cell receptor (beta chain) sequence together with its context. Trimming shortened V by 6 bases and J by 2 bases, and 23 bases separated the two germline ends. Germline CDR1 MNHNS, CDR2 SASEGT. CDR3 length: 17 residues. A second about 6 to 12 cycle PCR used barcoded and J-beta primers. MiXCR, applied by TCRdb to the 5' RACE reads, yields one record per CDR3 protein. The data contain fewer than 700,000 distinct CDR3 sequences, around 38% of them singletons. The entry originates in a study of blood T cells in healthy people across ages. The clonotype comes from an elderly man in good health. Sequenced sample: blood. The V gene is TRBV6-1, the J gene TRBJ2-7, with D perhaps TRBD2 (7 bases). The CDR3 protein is CASSHYGARGGPYEQYF. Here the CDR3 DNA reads TGTGCCAGCAGCCACTATGGGGCTCGCGGGGGCCCCTACGAGCAGTACTTC.